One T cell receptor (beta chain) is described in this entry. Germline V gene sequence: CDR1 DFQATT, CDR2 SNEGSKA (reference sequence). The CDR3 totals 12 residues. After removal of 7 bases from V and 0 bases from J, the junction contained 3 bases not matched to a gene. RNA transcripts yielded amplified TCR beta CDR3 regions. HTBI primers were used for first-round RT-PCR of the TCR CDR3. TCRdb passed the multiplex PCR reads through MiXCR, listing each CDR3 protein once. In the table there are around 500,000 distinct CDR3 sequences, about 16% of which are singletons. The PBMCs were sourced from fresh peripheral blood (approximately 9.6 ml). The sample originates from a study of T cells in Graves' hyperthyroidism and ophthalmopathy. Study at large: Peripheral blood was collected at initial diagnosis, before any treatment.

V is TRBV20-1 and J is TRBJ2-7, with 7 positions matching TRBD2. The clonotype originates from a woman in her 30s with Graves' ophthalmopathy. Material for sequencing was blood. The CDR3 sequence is CSVKRDSYEQYF. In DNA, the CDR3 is TGCAGTGTTAAGCGGGACTCCTACGAGCAGTACTTC.